Listed here are 10 T cell receptor beta chains from one sample, sequenced in a study of cytomegalovirus exposure and HLA in healthy donors. Clones were read by immunoSEQ multiplex PCR, and TCRdb kept only the in-frame ones, dropping some. The data hold about 88,000 clones, with almost 85% observed a single time. Sequencing used PBMCs. The origin of the receptors is a woman aged 18-29 years in good health and CMV-seropositive.

The chain recombines TRBV15 with TRBJ1-1; 12 bases are a match to TRBD1. Germline trimming cut 7 bases from V and 3 bases from J; bases unmatched to any gene: 6. Germline CDR1 is LNHNV and CDR2 is YYDKDF (reference sequence). CDR3 length: 15 residues. The CDR3 sequence: CATTGTGGLDTEAFF. The CDR3 nucleotides are TGTGCCACCACCGGGACAGGGGGCTTGGACACTGAAGCTTTCTTT.

V gene TRBV11-3 combines with J gene TRBJ2-2; 7 nucleotides match TRBD2. The germline CDR1 and CDR2 sequences are SGHNT and YENEEA. After removal of 0 bases from V and 7 bases from J, the junction contained 2 bases not matched to a gene. The CDR3 sequence is 14 residues long. CDR3 sequence (DNA): TGTGCCAGCAGCTTAGATCGGGGGGTCGGGGAGCTGTTTTTT. Protein sequence: CASSLDRGVGELFF.

The gene calls are TRBV4-1 and TRBJ1-4; 10 bases line up with TRBD1. There are 21 residues in the CDR3. Per the germline V gene, CDR1 is MGHRA and CDR2 is YSYEKL. The junction had 21 bases not matched to a gene; V was cut back by 0 bases and J by 8 bases. The CDR3 sequence: CASSQDFNSQSAGTGEEKLFF. The CDR3, as DNA: TGCGCCAGCAGCCAAGATTTCAACAGCCAAAGCGCCGGGACAGGGGAAGAAAAACTGTTTTTT.

The chain uses TRBV9 and TRBJ2-1; D is uncertain. CDR3 length equals 14 residues. CDR1 SGDLS and CDR2 YYNGEE come from the germline V gene. V was pared by 0 bases and J by 1 base, with 5 bases between. CDR3 bases: TGTGCCAGCAGCGTAGGCTATTCCTACAATGAGCAGTTCTTC. It translates to CASSVGYSYNEQFF.

CDR3 sequence reads: CASSPGTSWYEQYF. CDR3 coding DNA: TGTGCCAGCAGCCCCGGGACTAGCTGGTACGAGCAGTACTTC. The chain carries TRBV2 and TRBJ2-7; TRBD2 matches 9 bases. Germline CDR1 is SNHLY and CDR2 is FYNNEI. J gave up 4 bases and V 6 bases, and 7 bases lay outside the gene matches. This CDR3 has 14 amino acids. Full variable domain (outside the CDR3, taken from reference TRBV2 and TRBJ2-7): EPEVTQTPSHQVTQMGQEVILRCVPISNHLYFYWYRQILGQKVEFLVSFYNNEISEKSEIFDDQFSVERPDGSNFTLKIRSTKLEDSAMYFCASSPGTSWYEQYFGPGTRLTVT.

The chain has TRBV11-2 and TRBJ1-4, with 7 bases aligning to TRBD1. The CDR3 loop spans 15 amino acids. V gave up 6 bases and J gave up 0 bases; unmatched junction bases: 4. The V gene's germline CDR1 is SGHAT and CDR2 FQNNGV. The CDR3 DNA reads as TGTGCCAGCAGAAACAGGGGTCCAACTAATGAAAAACTGTTTTTT. Encoded protein: CASRNRGPTNEKLFF.

The rearrangement uses TRBV7-9 and TRBJ1-2, with D tentatively TRBD1 (6 bases). V gave up 6 bases and J gave up 2 bases, with 7 bases separating them. This CDR3 spans 12 amino acids. Germline-derived CDR1 and CDR2 are SEHNR and FQNEAQ (reference sequence). In DNA, the CDR3 is TGTGCCAGCAGTGACAGGAACTATGGCTACACCTTC. Its translation is CASSDRNYGYTF. Variable domain in full (rest from reference TRBV7-9 and TRBJ1-2): DTGVSQNPRHKITKRGQNVTFRCDPISEHNRLYWYRQTLGQGPEFLTYFQNEAQLEKSRLLSDRFSAERPKGSFSTLEIQRTEQGDSAMYLCASSDRNYGYTFGSGTRLTVV.

The gene calls are TRBV10-3 and TRBJ1-4; D is undetermined. The ends were cut back, 3 bases at V and 5 bases at J, with 10 bases in the middle. This CDR3 comprises 14 residues. Germline CDR1 reads ENHRY; CDR2 reads SYGVKD. CDR3 sequence reads: CAISDPGKNEKLFF. The CDR3 bases are TGTGCCATCAGTGACCCGGGGAAAAATGAAAAACTGTTTTTT.

J is TRBJ2-7 and V is TRBV14; TRBD1 matches at 8 bases. CDR1 is SGHDN, CDR2 FVKESK, per germline. This CDR3 has 14 amino acids. V dropped 4 bases and J dropped 3; count of bases not matched to a gene: 5. CDR3 DNA: TGTGCCAGCAGCCCCAGGACAGGGAGCTACGAGCAGTACTTC. Translated, it gives CASSPRTGSYEQYF.

This clone was counted a single time. V gene TRBV21-1 combines with J gene TRBJ1-2; TRBD1 reflects the table's D call only, with no check against the DNA. TRBV21-1 has pseudogene status. The CDR3 runs to 16 residues. The CDR3 DNA is TGTGCCAGCAGCCCCTTGGCAGGGCAATTTAACTATGGCTACACCTTC. It codes for CASSPLAGQFNYGYTF.